Listed here are 14 T cell receptor beta chains from one sample, sequenced in a study of blood T cell repertoires in COVID-19. This table comes from immunoSEQ multiplex PCR, and its TCRdb copy is limited to in-frame clones, with some not included. Of about 260,000 clones in the sample, more than 85% are singletons; the top ten hold approximately 2.6%. The sample taken for sequencing was peripheral blood. These receptor sequences come from a person under 35 with COVID-19, enrolled during active disease.

The chain combines TRBV25-1 with TRBJ2-3; D is unclear. This CDR3 region has 13 residues. V dropped 4 bases and J dropped 2 bases, with 7 bases sitting between them. The V gene's germline CDR1 is MGHDK and CDR2 SYGVNS. The CDR3 reads CASSGQYTDTQYF. Here the CDR3 DNA reads TGTGCCAGCAGTGGCCAGTACACAGATACGCAGTATTTT. Using reference TRBV25-1 and TRBJ2-3 for the parts outside the CDR3, the full variable domain is EADIYQTPRYLVIGTGKKITLECSQTMGHDKMYWYQQDPGMELHLIHYSYGVNSTEKGDLSSESTVSRIRTEHFPLTLESARPSHTSQYLCASSGQYTDTQYFGPGTRLTVL.

V is TRBV19 and J is TRBJ2-5; maybe TRBD2 (5 bases). Germline values: CDR1 LNHDA, CDR2 SQIVND (reference sequence). The germline V and J ends were trimmed by 3 bases and 4 bases, with 12 bases remaining between them. This CDR3 region has 14 residues. The CDR3 DNA reads as TGTGCCAGTAGTATTTTGGCTAGCATAGAGACCCAGTACTTC. Translated, it gives CASSILASIETQYF.

The V and J genes are TRBV5-1 and TRBJ1-6; 9 nucleotides agree with TRBD1. Per the germline V gene, CDR1 is SGHRS and CDR2 is YFSETQ. V was clipped by 4 bases and J by 10 bases; unmatched bases: 3. The CDR3 totals 13 residues. This CDR3 reads CASSDRGGSPLHF. The CDR3 bases are TGCGCCAGCAGCGACAGGGGGGGCTCACCCCTCCACTTT.

This clone was observed a single time. This chain uses TRBV27 with TRBJ2-7; 9 nucleotides line up with TRBD2. Losses at the gene ends were 5 bases for V and 4 bases for J; bases not matched to a gene: 9. The CDR3 contains 15 residues. CDR1 and CDR2 (germline): MNHEY, SMNVEV (reference sequence). CDR3 amino acids: CASSLTSGTLYEQYF. CDR3 nucleotides: TGTGCCAGCAGTCTGACTAGCGGAACCCTTTACGAGCAGTACTTC.

This rearrangement joins TRBV20-1 to TRBJ2-5; D gene ambiguous. V dropped 3 bases and J dropped 4 bases, with 12 bases sitting between them. The CDR3 extends over 13 amino acids. Germline V lookup: CDR1 DFQATT, CDR2 SNEGSKA (reference sequence). Here the CDR3 reads CSASLQVGETQYF. CDR3 sequence (DNA): TGCAGTGCTAGTCTTCAGGTGGGAGAGACCCAGTACTTC.

The rearrangement joins TRBV9 to TRBJ2-1, with 8 positions matching TRBD1. V was clipped by 4 bases and J by 11 bases; unmatched bases: 5. Germline lookup yields CDR1 SGDLS and CDR2 YYNGEE. The CDR3 is 12 amino acids. The CDR3 here is CASSPGQGQQFF. In DNA, the CDR3 is TGTGCCAGCAGCCCCGGACAGGGACAGCAGTTCTTC.

The chain links TRBV6-2 or TRBV6-3 to TRBJ2-3; a weak D match, TRBD1 (5 bases). V was cut by 4 bases and J by 2 bases, with 10 bases left in between. Germline loops: CDR1 MNHEY, CDR2 SVGEGT. The CDR3 consists of 14 residues. In DNA form, the CDR3 reads TGTGCCAGCAGTTCAGGGCAACTCACAGATACGCAGTATTTT. As protein: CASSSGQLTDTQYF.

The V and J genes are TRBV7-9 and TRBJ1-1; D uncertain. The V gene lost 6 bases and the J gene lost 1 base, with 9 bases spanning the gap. CDR1 is SEHNR, CDR2 FQNEAQ, per germline (reference sequence). The CDR3 length is 13 residues. The CDR3 loop is CASRGGGNTEAFF. The CDR3 DNA reads TGTGCCAGCAGGGGAGGAGGGAACACTGAAGCTTTCTTT.

The chain carries TRBV5-1 and TRBJ1-4; D gene ambiguous. The CDR3 spans 17 residues. Germline assignment: CDR1 SGHRS and CDR2 YFSETQ. The V end was cut by 0 bases, the J end by 1 base, with 13 bases between. The CDR3 region is CASSLAVSPGTNEKLFF. In nucleotides, the CDR3 is TGCGCCAGCAGCTTGGCCGTGAGCCCGGGAACTAATGAAAAACTGTTTTTT. The full variable domain, rest sourced from reference TRBV5-1 and TRBJ1-4, is KAGVTQTPRYLIKTRGQQVTLSCSPISGHRSVSWYQQTPGQGLQFLFEYFSETQRNKGNFPGRFSGRQFSNSRSEMNVSTLELGDSALYLCASSLAVSPGTNEKLFFGSGTQLSVL.

The rearrangement uses TRBV9 and TRBJ2-3; weak D call: TRBD1 (5 bases). CDR3 length: 16 amino acids. Germline CDR1 and CDR2: SGDLS and YYNGEE. Trimming stripped 1 base from V and 2 bases from J, with 14 bases between. The CDR3 nucleotides are TGTGCCAGCAGCGTACAGGGTAACTCCTTCACAGATACGCAGTATTTT. Translating gives CASSVQGNSFTDTQYF. Filled out from reference TRBV9 and TRBJ2-3, the complete variable domain reads DSGVTQTPKHLITATGQRVTLRCSPRSGDLSVYWYQQSLDQGLQFLIQYYNGEERAKGNILERFSAQQFPDLHSELNLSSLELGDSALYFCASSVQGNSFTDTQYFGPGTRLTVL.

The J gene is TRBJ1-2, the V gene TRBV7-9; unclear D gene. This CDR3 contains 15 residues. The germline gives CDR1 SEHNR, CDR2 FQNEAQ (reference sequence). With 0 bases removed from V and 2 bases from J, the gap between germline ends came to 10 bases. The CDR3 loop reads CASSLAQPQNYGYTF. DNA for the CDR3: TGTGCCAGCAGCTTAGCTCAACCGCAGAACTATGGCTACACCTTC.

The V gene is TRBV6-2 or TRBV6-3, the J gene TRBJ1-5, with 7 bases aligning to TRBD1. The V gene's germline CDR1 is MNHEY and CDR2 SVGEGT. The CDR3 is 18 residues long. V was clipped by 5 bases and J by 0 bases; unmatched bases: 13. CDR3 nucleotides: TGTGCCAGCAGTCAGACAGGGACAATGAGGCGTAGCAATCAGCCCCAGCATTTT. It translates to CASSQTGTMRRSNQPQHF.

This rearrangement joins TRBV5-8 to TRBJ2-1, with TRBD2 matching over 7 bases. Germline CDR1 reads SGHTS; CDR2 reads YDEGEE. J lost 6 bases, V lost 2 bases, and 2 bases had no gene match. The CDR3 totals 13 residues. The CDR3 DNA reads as TGTGCCAGCAGCTTTGGGGAGGGCAATGAGCAGTTCTTC. This codes for CASSFGEGNEQFF. The variable domain in full, completed from reference TRBV5-8 and TRBJ2-1, reads EAGVTQSPTHLIKTRGQQATLRCSPISGHTSVYWYQQALGLGLQFLLWYDEGEERNRGNFPPRFSGRQFPNYSSELNVNALELEDSALYLCASSFGEGNEQFFGPGTRLTVL.

Written as DNA, the CDR3 is TGTGCCACCAGTGATACCGGAACTAGCGGGGTCTCCTACGAGCAGTACTTC. Translated, it gives CATSDTGTSGVSYEQYF. The genes are TRBV24-1 and TRBJ2-7, with TRBD2 matching 10 bases. Trimming removed 3 bases from V and 0 bases from J; junction bases left unmatched: 7. The CDR3 sequence is 17 residues long. Germline-derived CDR1 and CDR2 are KGHDR and SFDVKD.